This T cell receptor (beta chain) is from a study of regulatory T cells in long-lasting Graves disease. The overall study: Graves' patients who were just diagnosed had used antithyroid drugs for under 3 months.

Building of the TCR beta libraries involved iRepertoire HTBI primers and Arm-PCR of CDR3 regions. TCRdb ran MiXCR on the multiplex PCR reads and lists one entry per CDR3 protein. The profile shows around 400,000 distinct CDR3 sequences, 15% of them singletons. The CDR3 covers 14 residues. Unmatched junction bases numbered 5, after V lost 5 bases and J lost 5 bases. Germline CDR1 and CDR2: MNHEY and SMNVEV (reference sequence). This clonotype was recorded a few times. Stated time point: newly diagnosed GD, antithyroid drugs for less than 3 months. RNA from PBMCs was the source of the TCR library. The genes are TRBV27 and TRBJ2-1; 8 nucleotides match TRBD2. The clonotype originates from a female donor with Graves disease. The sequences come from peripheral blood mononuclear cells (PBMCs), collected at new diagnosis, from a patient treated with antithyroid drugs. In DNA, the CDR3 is TGTGCCAGCAGTCGGGGGGGACCTAACAATGAGCAGTTCTTC. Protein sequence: CASSRGGPNNEQFF.